This T cell receptor beta chain was retrieved from a study of T-cell reconstitution after alpha-beta-depleted transplantation in children. General study findings and limits: Several hundred rapidly expanded clones from non-depleted graft cells reportedly supplied alpha-beta T cells about two months post-transplant. T-cell counts and diversity at one year post-transplant came mainly from newly produced T cells. After transplant, high TCRbeta diversity at day 60 in some patients arose from surviving recipient T cells and thymic progenitors.

This CDR3 is 16 amino acids long. V dropped 2 bases and J dropped 4 bases, with 18 bases sitting between them. The germline gives CDR1 SGHRS, CDR2 YFSETQ. As to this clonotype: The antigen remains undetermined.

The authors prepared the TCRbeta library with unique molecular identifiers. A single record per CDR3 protein comes from TCRdb applying MiXCR to the PCR reads. The sample lists around 190,000 distinct CDR3 sequences, about 7% occurring once. The receptor comes from a boy aged 2 to 10 with acute lymphoblastic leukemia, due to receive a stem cell transplant. The sequenced sample was PBMCs, obtained before TCRalphabeta/CD19-depleted stem cell transplant. The chain has TRBV5-1 and TRBJ2-5; D perhaps matches TRBD1 (6 bases). CDR3 nucleotides: TGCGCCAGCAGCTTCGCACCAGGGGATTGGGGAGAGACCCAGTACTTC. Protein: CASSFAPGDWGETQYF.